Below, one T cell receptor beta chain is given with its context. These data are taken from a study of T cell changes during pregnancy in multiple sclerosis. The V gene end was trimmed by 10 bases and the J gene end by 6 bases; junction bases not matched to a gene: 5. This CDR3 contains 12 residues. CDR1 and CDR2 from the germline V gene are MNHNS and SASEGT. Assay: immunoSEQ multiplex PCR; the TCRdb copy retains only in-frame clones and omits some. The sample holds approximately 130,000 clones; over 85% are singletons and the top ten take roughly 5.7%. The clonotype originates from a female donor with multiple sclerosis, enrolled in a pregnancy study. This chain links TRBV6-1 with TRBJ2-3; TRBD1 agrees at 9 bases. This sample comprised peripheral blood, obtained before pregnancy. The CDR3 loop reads CATAGQGDTQYF. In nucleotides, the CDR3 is TGTGCCACAGCGGGACAGGGTGATACGCAGTATTTT.